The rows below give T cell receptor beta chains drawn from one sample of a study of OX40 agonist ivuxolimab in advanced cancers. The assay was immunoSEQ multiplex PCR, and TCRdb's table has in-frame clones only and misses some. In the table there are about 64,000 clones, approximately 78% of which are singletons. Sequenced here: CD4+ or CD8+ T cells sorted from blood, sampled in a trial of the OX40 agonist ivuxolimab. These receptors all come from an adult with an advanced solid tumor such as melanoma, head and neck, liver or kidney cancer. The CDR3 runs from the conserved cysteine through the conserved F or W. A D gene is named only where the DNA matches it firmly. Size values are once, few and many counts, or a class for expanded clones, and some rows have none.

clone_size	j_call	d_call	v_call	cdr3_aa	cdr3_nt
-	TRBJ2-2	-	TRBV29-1	CSVDPGTGELFF	TGCAGCGTTGATCCAGGCACCGGGGAGCTGTTTTTT
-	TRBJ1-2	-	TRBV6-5	CASSPSRGGLYGYTF	TGTGCCAGCAGTCCCAGCCGAGGAGGCCTCTATGGCTACACCTTC
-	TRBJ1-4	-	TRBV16	CASSQSGVANEKLFF	TGTGCCAGCAGCCAATCGGGGGTGGCTAATGAAAAACTGTTTTTT
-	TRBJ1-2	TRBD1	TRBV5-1	CASSLPGQGTSGSGYTF	TGCGCCAGCAGCTTACCGGGACAGGGGACGAGTGGGTCTGGCTACACCTTC
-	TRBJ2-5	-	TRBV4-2	CASSPGGAYQETQYF	TGTGCCAGCAGCCCGGGGGGCGCGTACCAAGAGACCCAGTACTTC
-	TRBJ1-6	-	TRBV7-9	CASSLGYSPLHF	TGTGCCAGCAGCTTAGGATACTCACCCCTCCACTTT
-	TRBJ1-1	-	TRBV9	CASSVERGTEAFF	TGTGCCAGCAGCGTAGAAAGGGGCACTGAAGCTTTCTTT
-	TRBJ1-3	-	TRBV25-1	CASSKSGIWTGNTIYF	TGTGCCAGCAGCAAGTCAGGGATTTGGACTGGAAACACCATATATTTT
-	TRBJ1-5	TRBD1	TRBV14	CASSQVSRGLSQPQHF	TGTGCCAGCAGCCAAGTTTCCAGGGGGCTAAGTCAGCCCCAGCATTTT
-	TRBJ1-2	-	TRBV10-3	CASTSSSNYGYTF	TGTGCCAGTACTTCCTCCTCTAACTATGGCTACACCTTC
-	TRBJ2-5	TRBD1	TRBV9	CASSVAIPGQGSRDGTQYF	TGTGCCAGCAGCGTGGCGATTCCGGGACAGGGATCTCGGGATGGGACCCAGTACTTC
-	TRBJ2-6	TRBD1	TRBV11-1	CASSYWDRGSGANVLTF	TGTGCCAGCAGTTACTGGGACAGGGGCTCTGGGGCCAACGTCCTGACTTTC
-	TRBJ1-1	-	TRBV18	CASSASDTEAFF	TGTGCCAGCTCAGCCTCGGACACTGAAGCTTTCTTT
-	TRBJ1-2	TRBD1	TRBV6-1	CASSPGTGYGYTF	TGTGCCAGCAGTCCCGGGACAGGCTATGGCTACACCTTC
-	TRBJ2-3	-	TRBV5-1	CASSPTGAGADTQYF	TGCGCCAGCAGCCCCACGGGGGCAGGCGCAGATACGCAGTATTTT
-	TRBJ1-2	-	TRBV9	CASSGGLSPSYGYTF	TGTGCCAGCAGCGGGGGCCTAAGTCCTTCTTATGGCTACACCTTC
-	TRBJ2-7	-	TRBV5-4	CASSWGANEQYF	TGTGCCAGCAGCTGGGGGGCAAACGAGCAGTACTTC
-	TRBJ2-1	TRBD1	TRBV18	CASSGQGYNEQFF	TGTGCCAGCTCGGGACAGGGATACAATGAGCAGTTCTTC
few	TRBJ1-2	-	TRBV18	CASSPAGQNYGYTF	TGTGCCAGCTCACCTGCCGGACAGAACTATGGCTACACCTTC
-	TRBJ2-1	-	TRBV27	CASSGYNEQFF	TGTGCCAGCAGTGGATACAATGAGCAGTTCTTC
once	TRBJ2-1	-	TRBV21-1	CASSNPDRECNEQFF	TGTGCCAGCAGCAATCCGGACAGGGAGTGCAATGAGCAGTTCTTC
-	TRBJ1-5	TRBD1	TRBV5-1	CASSALGGQNQPQHF	TGCGCCAGCAGCGCCCTGGGGGGACAGAATCAGCCCCAGCATTTT
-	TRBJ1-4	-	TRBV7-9	CASSRDGSEKLFF	TGTGCCAGCAGCCGGGACGGAAGTGAAAAACTGTTTTTT
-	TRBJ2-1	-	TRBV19	CASSISPTLTGEQFF	TGTGCCAGTAGTATTTCCCCAACGCTAACGGGTGAGCAGTTCTTC
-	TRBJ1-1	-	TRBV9	CASSARPGGAGDTEAFF	TGTGCCAGCAGCGCACGACCGGGGGGGGCGGGCGACACTGAAGCTTTCTTT
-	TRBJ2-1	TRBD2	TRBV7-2	CASKLAGANNEQFF	TGTGCCAGCAAACTAGCGGGAGCGAACAATGAGCAGTTCTTC
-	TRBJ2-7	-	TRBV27	CASSPGDWFTRDYYEQYF	TGTGCCAGCAGCCCAGGGGACTGGTTTACCCGGGACTATTACGAGCAGTACTTC
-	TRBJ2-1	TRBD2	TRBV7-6	CASSPGWGSGGTNYNEQFF	TGTGCCAGCAGCCCTGGCTGGGGGAGCGGGGGAACGAACTACAATGAGCAGTTCTTC
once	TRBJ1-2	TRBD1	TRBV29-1	CSVAAGTGDYGYTF	TGCAGCGTAGCAGCCGGGACAGGGGACTATGGCTACACCTTC
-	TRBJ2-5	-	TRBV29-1	CSVGHSVQETQYF	TGCAGCGTTGGACACAGCGTCCAAGAGACCCAGTACTTC
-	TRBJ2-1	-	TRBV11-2	CASSPYVVQRNEQFF	TGTGCCAGCAGCCCATATGTGGTGCAGAGAAATGAGCAGTTCTTC
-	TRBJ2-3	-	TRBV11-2	CASSTPGATTDTQYF	TGTGCCAGCAGTACGCCAGGGGCTACCACAGATACGCAGTATTTT
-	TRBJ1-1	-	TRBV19	CASSIIGQTEAFF	TGTGCCAGTAGTATCATCGGACAGACTGAAGCTTTCTTT
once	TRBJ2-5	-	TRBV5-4	CASSYLYQETQYF	TGTGCCAGCAGCTACCTATATCAAGAGACCCAGTACTTC
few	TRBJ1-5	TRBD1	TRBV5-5	CASSSTGAGNQPQHF	TGTGCCAGCAGCTCGACAGGGGCTGGCAATCAGCCCCAGCATTTT
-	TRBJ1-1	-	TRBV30	CAWTEQVEAFF	TGTGCCTGGACCGAACAGGTTGAAGCTTTCTTT
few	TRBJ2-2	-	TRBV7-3	CASRPTDLGTGELFF	TGTGCCAGCAGACCCACGGACCTGGGGACCGGGGAGCTGTTTTTT
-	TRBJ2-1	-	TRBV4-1	CASSQERLNEQFF	TGCGCCAGCAGCCAAGAGCGTCTGAATGAGCAGTTCTTC
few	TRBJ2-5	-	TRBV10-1	CASSDSGPGTQYF	TGCGCCAGCAGTGACTCCGGACCGGGGACCCAGTACTTC
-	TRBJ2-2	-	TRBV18	CASSPQGTNTGELFF	TGTGCCAGCTCACCCCAGGGAACGAACACCGGGGAGCTGTTTTTT
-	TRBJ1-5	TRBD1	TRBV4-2	CASRRTGDSNQPQHF	TGTGCCAGCAGACGGACAGGGGATAGCAATCAGCCCCAGCATTTT
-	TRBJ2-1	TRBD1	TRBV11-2	CASSSQGARNNEQFF	TGTGCCAGCAGCTCCCAGGGGGCGCGGAACAATGAGCAGTTCTTC
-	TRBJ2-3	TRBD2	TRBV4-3	CASSQLAGVADTQYF	TGCGCCAGCAGCCAACTAGCGGGAGTCGCAGATACGCAGTATTTT
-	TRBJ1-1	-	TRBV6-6	CASSRRSGAVEAFF	TGTGCCAGCAGCCGAAGGTCGGGGGCGGTTGAAGCTTTCTTT
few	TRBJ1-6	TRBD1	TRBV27	CASSMGQGGSPLHF	TGTGCCAGCAGTATGGGACAGGGTGGTTCACCCCTCCACTTT
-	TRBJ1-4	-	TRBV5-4	CASSLERGATNEKLFF	TGTGCCAGCAGCTTGGAGCGGGGGGCGACTAATGAAAAACTGTTTTTT
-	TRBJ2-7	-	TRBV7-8	CASSLVGPYEQYF	TGTGCCAGCAGCTTAGTGGGTCCCTACGAGCAGTACTTC
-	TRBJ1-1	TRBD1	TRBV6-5	CASSYFTGGNTEAFF	TGTGCCAGCAGTTACTTTACAGGGGGGAACACTGAAGCTTTCTTT
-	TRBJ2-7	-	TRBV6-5	CASSYSSQPVPYEQYF	TGTGCCAGCAGTTACAGCAGCCAGCCAGTCCCCTACGAGCAGTACTTC
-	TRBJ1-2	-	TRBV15	CATTKSPGPNYGYTF	TGTGCCACCACCAAAAGTCCAGGTCCAAACTATGGCTACACCTTC
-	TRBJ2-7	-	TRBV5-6	CASSSAMAGNYEQYF	TGTGCCAGCAGCTCGGCTATGGCAGGGAACTACGAGCAGTACTTC
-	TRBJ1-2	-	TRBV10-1	CASSGPRGDYTF	TGCGCCAGCAGCGGCCCCAGGGGCGACTACACCTTC
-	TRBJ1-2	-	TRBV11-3	CASSSQGSYGYTF	TGTGCCAGCAGCTCCCAGGGGAGCTATGGCTACACCTTC
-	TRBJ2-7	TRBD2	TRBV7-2	CASSLERGSYEQYF	TGTGCCAGCAGCTTAGAGCGGGGGTCCTACGAGCAGTACTTC
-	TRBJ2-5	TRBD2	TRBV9	CASSARSGETQYF	TGTGCCAGCAGCGCCCGTAGCGGGGAGACCCAGTACTTC
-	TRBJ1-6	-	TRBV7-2	CASTSKINSPLHF	TGTGCCAGCACCTCAAAGATCAATTCACCCCTCCACTTT
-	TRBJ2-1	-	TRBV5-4	CASSLARGEQFF	TGTGCCAGCAGCCTGGCACGGGGTGAGCAGTTCTTC
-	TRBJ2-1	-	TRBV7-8	CASSLRGTANNEQFF	TGTGCCAGCAGCTTACGCGGGACAGCTAACAATGAGCAGTTCTTC
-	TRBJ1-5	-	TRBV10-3	CAISEGVGSNSNQPQHF	TGTGCCATCAGTGAGGGCGTAGGGTCCAATAGCAATCAGCCCCAGCATTTT
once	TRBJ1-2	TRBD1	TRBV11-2	CASSLDQGADYGYTF	TGTGCCAGCAGCTTAGATCAGGGGGCGGACTATGGCTACACCTTC